This T cell receptor (beta chain) was found in a study of PD-1 blockade in classical Hodgkin lymphoma (dated by TCRdb to between 2020 and 2021). With regard to the full study: Nivolumab dosing was 3 mg/kg intravenously every 2 weeks, continuing until either disease progression or unacceptable toxicity. A peripheral blood immune signature of response to PD-1 blockade in classical Hodgkin lymphoma was defined using TCR beta sequencing and CyTOF.

Explained via the paper, the time point label denotes: cycle 1 day 1 (C1D1), immediately before nivolumab initiation. Every trial patient had relapsed following autologous stem cell transplantation, and prior brentuximab vedotin exposure was what differed among cohorts A, B and C. A total of more than 55 patients with relapsed/refractory classical Hodgkin lymphoma made up the trial cohort, and each patient's best overall response was complete response, partial response or progressive disease. Single-agent nivolumab was administered to trial patients in the multi-cohort phase II CheckMate 205 trial. Best overall response was determined by an independent review committee according to the 2007 International Working Group response criteria. Trial PBMCs were obtained immediately prior to nivolumab initiation (C1D1) and on therapy at cycle 2 day 1 and cycle 4 day 1. Peripheral blood was collected in 8 mL Vacutainer Cell Preparation Tubes, from which PBMCs were isolated by centrifugation and then cryopreserved.

The Qiagen DNeasy kit was used to extract genomic DNA from unsorted PBMCs and from the negatively selected CD4+ and CD8+ fractions. TCR beta CDR3 regions were amplified by immunoSEQ multiplex PCR using primers annealing to V and J segments. A synthetic immune receptor repertoire was used to minimize amplification bias, and any remaining bias was removed computationally after sequencing. Regarding the original processing steps: Custom Python scripts were used to quantify repertoire diversity as the Shannon entropy index. The unsorted, CD4+ and CD8+ repertoires were each analyzed separately, with the exception of combined analyses, where CD4+ and CD8+ sequences were merged in silico. Clonal expansion was defined as at least a 2-fold frequency increase after treatment relative to C1D1, with a pseudocount of 0.5 for undetected baseline clones. Singleton clones were defined as clones with 0 or 1 copy at C1D1, and non-singleton clones were defined as clones with 2 or more copies. By matching protein sequences in sorted samples from the same patient, clones expanded in unsorted samples were annotated as CD4+, CD8+ or unknown. Diversity changes from C1D1 to C4D1 were tested in paired samples using Wilcoxon tests. The source is immuneACCESS, and TCRdb retained only in-frame sequences with V and J called. Part of the clones is not carried over; for the studies checked, unresolved V genes explain less than half of this, and the remainder is unexplained. From that table come the V and J calls and clone size; the DNA was used to work out D and trimming. The sample table holds approximately 80,000 clones, of which around nine tenths were seen once. The ten largest clonotypes hold 20% to 25% of the sample.

Study-wide findings and limitations: Baseline TCR diversity was reported to be lower in newly diagnosed patients than in healthy donors, and even lower in relapsed/refractory patients. A significant rise by C4D1 was seen in CD4+ but not CD8+ TCR diversity (p=0.0027 vs p=0.16), with the rise being most apparent in complete responders (p=0.02). Among trial patients, those achieving complete response had baseline diversity similar to that of newly diagnosed patients, while diversity was significantly lower in partial responders and progressors. Lower diversity was observed in patients in whom nivolumab was started less than 1 year after ASCT, and these patients were excluded from later analyses so that confounding by immune reconstitution would be avoided. The study was limited to a single clinical trial cohort, and causes of repertoire differences, possibly disease activity or prior therapy, remained undefined.

Worth noting for this clone: Its antigen is unknown. No clone much larger than this one lies a single base away; base qualities are absent.

At the junction V is shortened by 3 bases and J by 1 base, with 8 bases in between. According to the germline V gene, CDR1 reads MGHRA and CDR2 reads YSYEKL. The CDR3, from cysteine to phenylalanine, totals 14 residues. This entry keeps only the CDR3 DNA: 42 bases, framed from base 1. The sequence derives from a human donor with classical Hodgkin lymphoma. Sequencing was performed on peripheral blood mononuclear cells (PBMCs), taken at baseline. The chain was built from TRBV4-1 and TRBJ2-3, with a weak D call of TRBD2 (6 bases match). This receptor has the CDR3 CASSQEGRTDTQYF. Here is the DNA: TGCGCCAGCAGCCAGGAGGGACGCACAGATACGCAGTATTTT.